In its sample, the clone carrying this TCR beta chain was seen many times. Time point described: newly diagnosed GD, antithyroid drugs for less than 3 months. From RNA extracted from PBMCs, the TCR library was made. In Xi'an, China, an endocrinology department was the source of patients. Through Arm-PCR of CDR3 regions and iRepertoire HTBI primers, TCR beta libraries were built. From the multiplex PCR reads, TCRdb called clonotypes with MiXCR, one entry per CDR3 protein. The table has about 300,000 distinct CDR3 sequences, approximately 20% seen once; the top ten hold around 37%. The data are from a study of regulatory T cells in long-lasting Graves disease. The CDR3 totals 13 residues. Germline V gene sequence: CDR1 DFQATT, CDR2 SNEGSKA (reference sequence). The junction had 9 bases not matched to a gene; V was cut back by 5 bases and J by 7 bases.

The gene calls are TRBV20-1 and TRBJ1-2; TRBD1 aligns across 8 bases. Source: peripheral blood mononuclear cells (PBMCs), taken at new diagnosis, from a patient treated with antithyroid drugs. This TCR derives from a female donor with Graves disease. CDR3 sequence (DNA): TGCAGTGCTGGAAGCCAGGGGGCGGTTGGCTACACCTTC. Translation: CSAGSQGAVGYTF.